This T cell receptor beta chain was sequenced for a study of OX40 agonist ivuxolimab in advanced cancers. Study details: People in dose escalation had one of these cancers: hepatocellular carcinoma, melanoma, renal cell or head and neck cancer. Males comprised 70% to 85% of the group, whose mean age was roughly 64 years (range 23 to 79).

On this clone: Its matching antigen is unknown.

Study outcomes and limitations: CD8+ T cells (on average) carried more expanded clones than CD4+ T cells.

Trimming took 9 bases from V and 3 from J, leaving 12 bases between them. There are 12 residues in the CDR3. Per germline, CDR1 MNHEY and CDR2 SVGAGI. TCRdb keeps only in-frame clones here, not all; method: immunoSEQ multiplex PCR. The sample lists approximately 62,000 clones; over 90% were seen once. On cycle 4 day 1 and cycle 7 day 1, as well as at baseline, blood was sampled. The genes are TRBV6-5 and TRBJ2-7, with D hard to call. The sequences come from CD4+ or CD8+ T cells sorted from blood, collected in a trial of the OX40 agonist ivuxolimab. The source is an adult with an advanced solid tumor such as melanoma, head and neck, liver or kidney cancer. CDR3 nucleotide sequence: TGTGCCAGTTTAGGGCTAGACTACGAGCAGTACTTC. This codes for CASLGLDYEQYF.